What follows describes a single T cell receptor (beta chain). Its specificity is unknown. MiXCR was run by TCRdb on the 5' RACE reads, yielding one entry per CDR3 protein. The sample lists some 270,000 distinct CDR3 sequences; about 8.9% were seen once. The data originate from a study of identical twins. The germline V gene encodes CDR1 MNHEY and CDR2 SVGEGT. The CDR3 is 15 amino acids. V dropped 6 bases and J dropped 3; count of bases not matched to a gene: 9. Study-level points and caveats: Fewer insertions were carried by abundant cord blood beta clonotypes, but none was seen in memory repertoires.

In addition, the sample was reused for a study of yellow fever vaccine responses in identical twins.

The sequence derives from a woman aged 18-29 years in good health. The chain couples TRBV6-2 or TRBV6-3 to TRBJ2-7; the match to TRBD1 covers 9 bases. Sequences were obtained from CD8+ T cells sorted from blood. DNA for the CDR3: TGTGCCAGCAGCTGGGGACAGGGTCCCGGCTACGAGCAGTACTTC. Protein product: CASSWGQGPGYEQYF.